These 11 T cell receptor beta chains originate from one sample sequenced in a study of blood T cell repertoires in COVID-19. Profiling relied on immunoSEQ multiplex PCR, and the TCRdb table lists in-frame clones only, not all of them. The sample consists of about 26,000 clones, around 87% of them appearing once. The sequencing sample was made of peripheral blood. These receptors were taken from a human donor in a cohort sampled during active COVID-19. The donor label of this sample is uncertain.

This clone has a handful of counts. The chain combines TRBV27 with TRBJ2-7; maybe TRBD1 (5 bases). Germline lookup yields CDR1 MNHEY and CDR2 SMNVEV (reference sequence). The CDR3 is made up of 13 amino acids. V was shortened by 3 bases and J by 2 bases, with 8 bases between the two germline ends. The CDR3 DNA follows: TGTGCCAGCAGTTTTTCCAGGGCCTACGAGCAGTACTTC. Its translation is CASSFSRAYEQYF.

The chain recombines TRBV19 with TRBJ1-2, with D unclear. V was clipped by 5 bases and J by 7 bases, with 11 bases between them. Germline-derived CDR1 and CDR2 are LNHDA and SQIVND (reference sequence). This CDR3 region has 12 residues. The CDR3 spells CASSAHLGGYTF. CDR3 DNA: TGTGCCAGTAGTGCCCACCTAGGTGGCTACACCTTC.

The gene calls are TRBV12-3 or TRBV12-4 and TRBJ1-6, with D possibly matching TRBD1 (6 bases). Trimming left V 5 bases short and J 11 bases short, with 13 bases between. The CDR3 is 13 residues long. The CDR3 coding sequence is TGTGCCAGCAGTGGACAGTCCGTAGCACCCCTCCACTTT. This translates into CASSGQSVAPLHF.

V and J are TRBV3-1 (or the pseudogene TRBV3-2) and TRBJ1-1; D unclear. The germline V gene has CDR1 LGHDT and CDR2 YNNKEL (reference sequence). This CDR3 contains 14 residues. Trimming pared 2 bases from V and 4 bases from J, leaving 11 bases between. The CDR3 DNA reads TGTGCCAGCAGCCAATGGAGGGAGGCCACTGAAGCTTTCTTT. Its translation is CASSQWREATEAFF.

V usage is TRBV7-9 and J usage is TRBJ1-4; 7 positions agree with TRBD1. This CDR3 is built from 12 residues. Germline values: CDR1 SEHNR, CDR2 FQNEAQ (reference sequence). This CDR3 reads CAGGDGNEKLFF. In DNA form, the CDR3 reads TGTGCAGGGGGCGATGGGAATGAAAAACTGTTTTTT.

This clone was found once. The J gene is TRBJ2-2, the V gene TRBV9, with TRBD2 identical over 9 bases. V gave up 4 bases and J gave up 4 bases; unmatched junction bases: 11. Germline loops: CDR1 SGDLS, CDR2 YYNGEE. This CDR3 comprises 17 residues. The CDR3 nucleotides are TGTGCCAGCAGCCCCGTGCGGGGGGGGGCTGGCACCGGGGAGCTGTTTTTT. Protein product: CASSPVRGGAGTGELFF.

As DNA, the CDR3 is TGTGCCAGCAGCGTAGGTCTAGCGGGGGGGCTTGAAGATACGCAGTATTTT. Translation gives CASSVGLAGGLEDTQYF. The rearrangement joins TRBV9 to TRBJ2-3; 12 nucleotides align to TRBD2. The CDR3 spans 17 residues. The V gene's germline CDR1 is SGDLS and CDR2 YYNGEE. The V gene end was trimmed by 0 bases and the J gene end by 5 bases; junction bases not matched to a gene: 7.

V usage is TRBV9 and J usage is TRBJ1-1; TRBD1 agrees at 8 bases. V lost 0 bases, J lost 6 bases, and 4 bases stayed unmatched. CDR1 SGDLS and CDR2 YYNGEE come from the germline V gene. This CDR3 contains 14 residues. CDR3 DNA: TGTGCCAGCAGCGTAGGAGGACAGGGCGCTGAAGCTTTCTTT. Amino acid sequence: CASSVGGQGAEAFF.

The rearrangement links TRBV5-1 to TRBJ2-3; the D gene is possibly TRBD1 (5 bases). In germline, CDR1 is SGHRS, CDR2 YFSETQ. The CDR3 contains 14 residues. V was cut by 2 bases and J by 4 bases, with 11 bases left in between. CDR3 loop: CASSLATGSDTQYF. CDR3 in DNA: TGCGCCAGCAGCTTAGCAACAGGATCAGATACGCAGTATTTT. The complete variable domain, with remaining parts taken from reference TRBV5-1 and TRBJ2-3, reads KAGVTQTPRYLIKTRGQQVTLSCSPISGHRSVSWYQQTPGQGLQFLFEYFSETQRNKGNFPGRFSGRQFSNSRSEMNVSTLELGDSALYLCASSLATGSDTQYFGPGTRLTVL.

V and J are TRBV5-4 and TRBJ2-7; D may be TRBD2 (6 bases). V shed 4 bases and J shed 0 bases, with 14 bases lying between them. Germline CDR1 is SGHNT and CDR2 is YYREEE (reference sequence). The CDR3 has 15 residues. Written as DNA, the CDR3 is TGTGCCAGCAGCGGCCGGGACGGGAGCTCCTACGAGCAGTACTTC. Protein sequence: CASSGRDGSSYEQYF.

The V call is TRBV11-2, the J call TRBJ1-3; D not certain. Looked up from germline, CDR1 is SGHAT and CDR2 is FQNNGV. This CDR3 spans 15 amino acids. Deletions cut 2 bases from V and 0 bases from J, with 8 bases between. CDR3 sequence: CASSLPSGSGNTIYF. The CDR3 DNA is TGTGCCAGCAGCTTACCCAGTGGCTCTGGAAACACCATATATTTT. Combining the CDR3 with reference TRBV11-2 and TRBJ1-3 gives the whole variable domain EAGVAQSPRYKIIEKRQSVAFWCNPISGHATLYWYQQILGQGPKLLIQFQNNGVVDDSQLPKDRFSAERLKGVDSTLKIQPAKLEDSAVYLCASSLPSGSGNTIYFGEGSWLTVV.